The 28 T cell receptor beta chains below were found in one sample sequenced in a study of STAT5B mutations in CD4+ large granular lymphocyte leukemia. TCRdb's table, derived via immunoSEQ multiplex PCR, lists solely in-frame clones and lacks some. Of fewer than 45,000 clones in the sample, roughly 79% were seen once. The sequenced sample consisted of CD4+ T cells from blood buffy coats. The receptors shown here come from a human donor in good health.

This chain connects TRBV30 to TRBJ1-5; no clear D. CDR1 and CDR2 (germline): GTSNPN, SVGIG (reference sequence). V lost 1 base and J lost 7, with 11 bases in between. There are 13 residues in the CDR3. In DNA, the CDR3 is TGTGCCTGGAGTGACACTTTGTGGCAGCCCCAGCATTTT. Protein: CAWSDTLWQPQHF.

This clone was recorded a few times. The rearrangement joins TRBV19 to TRBJ1-1; D not resolved. The CDR3 contains 12 residues. The germline CDR1 and CDR2 sequences are LNHDA and SQIVND (reference sequence). With 7 bases removed from V and 2 bases from J, the gap between germline ends came to 8 bases. This chain's CDR3 is CASNRRNTEAFF. The CDR3 nucleotides are TGTGCCAGTAACCGTCGAAACACTGAAGCTTTCTTT.

CDR3 protein: CASRRRNNEQFF. In DNA form, the CDR3 reads TGTGCCAGCAGGAGACGTAACAATGAGCAGTTCTTC. The chain recombines TRBV6-6 with TRBJ2-1; D gene ambiguous. The CDR3 covers 12 residues. Trimming took 6 bases from V and 5 from J, leaving 8 bases between them. CDR1 and CDR2 (germline): MNHNY, SVGAGI (reference sequence).

V and J are TRBV25-1 and TRBJ1-6; D unresolved. Trimming left V 5 bases short and J 7 bases short, with 9 bases between. This CDR3 region has 13 residues. Germline V CDR1 and CDR2: MGHDK, SYGVNS. CDR3 region: CASSLLGNSPLHF. The CDR3, as DNA: TGTGCCAGCAGTTTACTCGGGAATTCACCCCTCCACTTT.

J is TRBJ2-1 and V is TRBV10-3, with 9 positions matching TRBD1. This CDR3 is built from 16 residues. Germline trimming cut 6 bases from V and 4 bases from J; bases unmatched to any gene: 10. Per germline, CDR1 ENHRY and CDR2 SYGVKD. The CDR3 nucleotides are TGTGCCATCAGCCCCGGGACAGGGTTGGGTTACAATGAGCAGTTCTTC. Translation: CAISPGTGLGYNEQFF.

This clone showed up just once. The chain combines TRBV27 with TRBJ1-1, with a possible D match to TRBD1 (6 bases). CDR3 size: 14 residues. Trimming removed 3 bases at V and 2 bases at J, with 10 bases between. Germline CDR1 MNHEY, CDR2 SMNVEV (reference sequence). CDR3 amino acids: CASSFLQGNTEAFF. The CDR3 DNA reads TGTGCCAGCAGTTTTCTACAGGGCAACACTGAAGCTTTCTTT.

The V gene is TRBV14, the J gene TRBJ2-7, with D possibly TRBD1 on 6 matching bases. The germline V and J ends were trimmed by 5 bases and 2 bases, with 13 bases remaining between them. Germline CDR1 and CDR2: SGHDN and FVKESK. The CDR3 sequence is 14 residues long. CDR3 DNA: TGTGCCAGCAGCGGAAACAGGGTTACCTACGAGCAGTACTTC. This translates into CASSGNRVTYEQYF.

The chain is built from TRBV6-1 and TRBJ1-5, with D uncertain. The CDR3 contains 12 residues. V was shortened by 7 bases and J by 4 bases, with 8 bases between the two germline ends. Germline CDR1 is MNHNS and CDR2 is SASEGT. DNA of the CDR3: TGTGCCAGCAATCAGGCGAATCAGCCCCAGCATTTT. Translating it yields CASNQANQPQHF.

This clone has just a few counts. As DNA, the CDR3 is TGTGCCAGCTCCACAGAGGTAGGGGGTGGTGAGCAGTACTTC. Its translation is CASSTEVGGGEQYF. The chain is built from TRBV2 and TRBJ2-7; maybe TRBD1 (6 bases). This CDR3 has 14 amino acids. Germline V lookup: CDR1 SNHLY, CDR2 FYNNEI. Trimming removed 8 bases from V and 7 bases from J, with 21 bases in between.

The V gene is TRBV11-2, the J gene TRBJ1-1; possibly TRBD1 for D (6 bases). Trimming left V 3 bases short and J 4 bases short, with 12 bases between. This CDR3 is built from 14 residues. Germline CDR1 is SGHAT and CDR2 is FQNNGV. This CDR3 reads CASSFRGGGTEAFF. The CDR3 DNA reads as TGTGCCAGCAGCTTCAGAGGGGGTGGCACTGAAGCTTTCTTT.

This sequence joins TRBV7-9 and TRBJ1-1; perhaps TRBD1 as D (5 bases). The CDR3 contains 18 residues. CDR1 is SEHNR, CDR2 FQNEAQ, per germline (reference sequence). Trimming pared 2 bases from V and 5 bases from J, leaving 24 bases between. CDR3 residues: CASSLRRIRRGSNTEAFF. CDR3 coding DNA: TGTGCCAGCAGCTTAAGAAGGATACGAAGGGGAAGTAATACTGAAGCTTTCTTT.

The chain employs TRBV10-2 and TRBJ2-2; possible D gene TRBD1, 5 bases. Trimming stripped 8 bases from V and 7 bases from J, with 17 bases between. The CDR3 is 14 residues long. Germline V gene lookup returns CDR1 WSHSY and CDR2 SAAADI. In nucleotides, the CDR3 is TGCGCCAGCCGGCCCCAGGGAATTCACGGGGAGCTGTTTTTT. This translates into CASRPQGIHGELFF.

This clone showed up just once. The CDR3 region is CASSPGGNPSTDTQYF. CDR3 nucleotide sequence: TGTGCCAGCAGCCCGGGGGGGAACCCTAGCACAGATACGCAGTATTTT. J is TRBJ2-3 and V is TRBV9; 8 nucleotides match TRBD2. Trimming at V came to 4 bases and at J to 0 bases, leaving 7 bases not matched to a gene. This CDR3 contains 16 residues. Looked up from germline, CDR1 is SGDLS and CDR2 is YYNGEE.

V gene TRBV11-2 combines with J gene TRBJ2-5; D is perhaps TRBD2 (5 bases). With 5 bases removed from V and 5 bases from J, the gap between germline ends came to 15 bases. The CDR3 consists of 14 residues. Germline values: CDR1 SGHAT, CDR2 FQNNGV. The CDR3 coding sequence is TGTGCCAGCAGCGGGAGTTTCGGGATTGAGACCCAGTACTTC. Translation gives CASSGSFGIETQYF.

V usage is TRBV5-5 and J usage is TRBJ2-1; D is possibly TRBD2 (5 bases). V was clipped by 0 bases and J by 3 bases, with 10 bases between them. This CDR3 spans 15 amino acids. Germline values: CDR1 SGHKS, CDR2 YYEKEE (reference sequence). CDR3 protein: CASSLGPGDYNEQFF. The CDR3 DNA follows: TGTGCCAGCAGCTTGGGGCCCGGGGACTACAATGAGCAGTTCTTC.

This rearrangement joins TRBV27 to TRBJ2-2; 10 bases line up with TRBD2. The CDR3 extends over 15 amino acids. The junction had 7 bases not matched to a gene; V was cut back by 6 bases and J by 6 bases. Germline CDR1 MNHEY, CDR2 SMNVEV (reference sequence). The CDR3 is CASSAGTSAAGELFF. The CDR3 DNA sequence: TGTGCCAGCAGCGCCGGGACTAGCGCGGCCGGGGAGCTGTTTTTT.

The chain employs TRBV19 and TRBJ1-1; D perhaps matches TRBD1 (5 bases). Germline CDR1 is LNHDA and CDR2 is SQIVND (reference sequence). V was trimmed by 3 bases and J by 8 bases, leaving 10 bases between them. CDR3 length: 12 residues. The CDR3 loop reads CASSILGEEAFF. As DNA, the CDR3 is TGTGCCAGTAGTATCTTAGGGGAAGAAGCTTTCTTT.

The chain couples TRBV7-9 to TRBJ2-1, with D uncertain. Trimming shortened V by 1 base and J by 1 base, and 5 bases separated the two germline ends. The CDR3 runs 14 residues. Germline V gives CDR1 SEHNR, CDR2 FQNEAQ (reference sequence). CDR3 coding DNA: TGTGCCAGCAGCTTAGGTAATTCCTACAATGAGCAGTTCTTC. The encoded protein is CASSLGNSYNEQFF.

The genes are TRBV6-5 and TRBJ1-2; no definite D call. The CDR3 runs to 14 residues. Trimming removed 6 bases from V and 1 base from J, with 12 bases in between. Germline values: CDR1 MNHEY, CDR2 SVGAGI. CDR3 in amino acids: CASRWRGGNYGYTF. For the CDR3, the DNA is TGTGCCAGCAGGTGGCGTGGAGGTAACTATGGCTACACCTTC.

The V and J genes are TRBV10-3 and TRBJ2-1; 12 nucleotides agree with TRBD1. CDR1 is ENHRY and CDR2 is SYGVKD in the germline V gene. V dropped 8 bases and J dropped 7; count of bases not matched to a gene: 6. CDR3 length equals 14 residues. Here the CDR3 reads CAIRRGQGANEQFF. The CDR3 nucleotides read TGTGCCATCCGAAGGGGACAGGGGGCGAATGAGCAGTTCTTC.

In this sample, this clone turned up once. V gene TRBV5-1 combines with J gene TRBJ2-3; D might be TRBD2 (7 bases). This CDR3 has 13 amino acids. Trimming shortened V by 5 bases and J by 4 bases, and 11 bases separated the two germline ends. The germline V gene has CDR1 SGHRS and CDR2 YFSETQ. CDR3 coding DNA: TGCGCCAGCAGACACGGGGGGCCAGATACGCAGTATTTT. Translating it yields CASRHGGPDTQYF.

This clone was counted a single time. The chain combines TRBV2 with TRBJ2-7; 7 bases are a match to TRBD1. CDR3 length: 14 amino acids. The ends lost 7 bases at V and 4 bases at J; junction bases unmatched: 10. Germline loops: CDR1 SNHLY, CDR2 FYNNEI. The CDR3 protein is CASTQTGIVYEQYF. The CDR3 coding sequence is TGTGCCAGCACCCAGACAGGGATAGTGTACGAGCAGTACTTC.

About this clone: The same CDR3 also results from other DNA sequences found in this sample. J is TRBJ1-5 and V is TRBV6-6; D is possibly TRBD1 (5 bases). V dropped 0 bases and J dropped 4 bases, with 7 bases sitting between them. The germline gives CDR1 MNHNY, CDR2 SVGAGI (reference sequence). This CDR3 contains 14 residues. CDR3 in DNA: TGTGCCAGCAGTTACTCGGCAGGGAATCAGCCCCAGCATTTT. Its translation: CASSYSAGNQPQHF.

This clone showed up just once. The V gene is TRBV10-3, the J gene TRBJ2-1; 7 bases fit TRBD2. V lost 9 bases to trimming and J lost 4 bases; unmatched junction nucleotides: 6. This CDR3 contains 13 residues. Germline V gene lookup returns CDR1 ENHRY and CDR2 SYGVKD. CDR3 sequence reads: CAITGGPYNEQFF. DNA for the CDR3: TGTGCCATTACGGGGGGTCCATACAATGAGCAGTTCTTC.

The chain joins TRBV6-6 to TRBJ2-4; 9 bases match TRBD1. Losses at the gene ends were 6 bases for V and 3 bases for J; bases not matched to a gene: 6. Germline CDR1 is MNHNY and CDR2 is SVGAGI (reference sequence). The CDR3 is 15 residues long. CDR3 sequence (DNA): TGTGCCAGCAGCACGGGACAGGGCGGCAAAAACATTCAGTACTTC. Translated, it gives CASSTGQGGKNIQYF.

The gene calls are TRBV11-2 and TRBJ2-5; 9 nucleotides match TRBD1. Germline trimming cut 7 bases from V and 4 bases from J; bases unmatched to any gene: 7. Germline V lookup: CDR1 SGHAT, CDR2 FQNNGV. This CDR3 is built from 14 residues. The CDR3 sequence is CASNKQGAGETQYF. In DNA form, the CDR3 reads TGTGCCAGCAACAAACAGGGGGCTGGAGAGACCCAGTACTTC.

The chain links TRBV15 to TRBJ1-2, with D uncertain. V was clipped by 0 bases and J by 1 base, with 15 bases between them. From germline, CDR1 is LNHNV and CDR2 YYDKDF (reference sequence). CDR3 length: 17 residues. The CDR3 loop is CATSRDDVKKVNYGYTF. CDR3 nucleotides: TGTGCCACCAGCAGAGATGATGTGAAGAAGGTTAACTATGGCTACACCTTC.

This clone has a handful of counts. This chain links TRBV29-1 with TRBJ1-1; D ambiguous. V lost 4 bases to trimming and J lost 10 bases, with 10 bases between them. CDR1 is SQVTM, CDR2 ANQGSEA, per germline. This CDR3 contains 10 residues. The CDR3 spells CSVGNSGAFF. The CDR3 bases are TGCAGCGTTGGGAACTCTGGAGCTTTCTTT. The full variable domain, with the rest looked up from reference TRBV29-1 and TRBJ1-1, is SAVISQKPSRDICQRGTSLTIQCQVDSQVTMMFWYRQQPGQSLTLIATANQGSEATYESGFVIDKFPISRPNLTFSTLTVSNMSPEDSSIYLCSVGNSGAFFGQGTRLTVV.